This passage covers 5 T cell receptor beta chains from one sample sequenced in a study of cytomegalovirus exposure and HLA in healthy donors. Here immunoSEQ multiplex PCR was the method, and the copy in TCRdb shows in-frame clones only, minus some. The sample has around 150,000 clones; less than 90% are singletons. What was sequenced was PBMCs. These receptors all stem from a woman aged 30 to 39 in good health and CMV-seronegative.

CDR3 sequence reads: CASSVKNSPDTQYF. The CDR3 DNA sequence: TGTGCCAGCAGCGTTAAGAATTCCCCAGATACGCAGTATTTT. This rearrangement joins TRBV9 to TRBJ2-3; D ambiguous. Per the germline V gene, CDR1 is SGDLS and CDR2 is YYNGEE. The CDR3 has 14 amino acids. Trimming took off 2 bases at V and 4 bases at J, with 11 bases between the two ends.

The chain joins TRBV25-1 to TRBJ2-3; D perhaps matches TRBD2 (5 bases). V was clipped by 6 bases and J by 2 bases, with 18 bases between them. The germline V gene encodes CDR1 MGHDK and CDR2 SYGVNS. CDR3 length: 16 amino acids. DNA for the CDR3: TGTGCCAGCAGCCCCAGGAAAGCGGAGGTCACAGATACGCAGTATTTT. The encoded protein is CASSPRKAEVTDTQYF.

CDR3 in DNA: TGCGCCAGCAGCCAAGAGTGGCAGATAAGCTCCTACAATGAGCAGTTCTTC. Encoded protein: CASSQEWQISSYNEQFF. The chain recombines TRBV4-3 with TRBJ2-1; D is unresolved. The CDR3 length is 17 residues. Germline V gives CDR1 LGHNA, CDR2 YSLEER. Trimming removed 0 bases at V and 0 bases at J, with 12 bases between.

The chain is built from TRBV5-4 and TRBJ2-7, with D possibly TRBD2 on 6 matching bases. From germline, CDR1 is SGHNT and CDR2 YYREEE (reference sequence). V lost 4 bases, J lost 6 bases, and 20 bases lay in between. This CDR3 is built from 15 residues. The CDR3 protein is CASSPPGRVRGEQYF. Written as DNA, the CDR3 is TGTGCCAGCAGCCCACCGGGCAGGGTGCGGGGCGAGCAGTACTTC.

J is TRBJ2-7 and V is TRBV2; TRBD1 aligns across 10 bases. V dropped 2 bases and J dropped 4; count of bases not matched to a gene: 14. The CDR3 runs to 18 residues. In germline, CDR1 is SNHLY, CDR2 FYNNEI. DNA of the CDR3: TGTGCCAGCAGTGAAACGGGACAGGGGCGGTTATTAAAATACGAGCAGTACTTC. Translation gives CASSETGQGRLLKYEQYF.